This T cell receptor (beta chain) was obtained from a study of response to subunit inactivated influenza vaccine. General study findings and limits: With each seasonal influenza vaccination, the authors suggested, few new T cells are recruited.

This CDR3 is 12 amino acids long. V was shortened by 7 bases and J by 7 bases, with 14 bases between the two germline ends. CDR1 and CDR2 from the germline V gene are SNHLY and FYNNEI. This clonotype was observed a handful of times. Antigen: not known. TCRdb independently ran MiXCR on the RT-PCR reads; one entry per CDR3 protein. The sample gives some 600,000 distinct CDR3 sequences, 11% to 15% of which show up once; 7.5% to 9% is in the top ten. Sample: PBMCs from blood, taken around 15 days before vaccination. This receptor was taken from a man aged 50 to 60 who received an inactivated influenza vaccine. The chain has TRBV2 and TRBJ2-7; possible D gene TRBD2, 6 bases. DNA of the CDR3: TGTGCCAGCATGGGGGGAGACCGTGAGCAGTACTTC. It is translated as CASMGGDREQYF.